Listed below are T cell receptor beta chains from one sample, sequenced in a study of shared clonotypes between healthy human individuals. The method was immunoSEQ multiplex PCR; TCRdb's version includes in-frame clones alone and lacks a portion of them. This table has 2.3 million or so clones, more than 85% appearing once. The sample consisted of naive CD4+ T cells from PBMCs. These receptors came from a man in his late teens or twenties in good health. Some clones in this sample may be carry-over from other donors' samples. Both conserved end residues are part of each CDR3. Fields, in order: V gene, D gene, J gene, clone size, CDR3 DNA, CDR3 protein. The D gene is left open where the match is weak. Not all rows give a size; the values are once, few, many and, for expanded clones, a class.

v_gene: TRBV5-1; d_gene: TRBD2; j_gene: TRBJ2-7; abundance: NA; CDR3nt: TGCGCCAGCAGCTCCCGGGGGGGACAACCGTACGAGCAGTACTTC; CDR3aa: CASSSRGGQPYEQYF
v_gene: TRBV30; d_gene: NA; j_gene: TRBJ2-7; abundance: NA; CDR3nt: TGTGCCTGGACCCCTTGGAGAGGCCCCCAGGCGACCGAGCAGTACTTC; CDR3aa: CAWTPWRGPQATEQYF
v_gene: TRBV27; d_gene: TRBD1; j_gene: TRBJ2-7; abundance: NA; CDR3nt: TGTGCCAGCCAACCGTACTCCGGGACAGGGTCCTACGAGCAGTACTTC; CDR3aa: CASQPYSGTGSYEQYF
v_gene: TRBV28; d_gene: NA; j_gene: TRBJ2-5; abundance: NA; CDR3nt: TGTGCCAGCACCGTAGGGGGGGCAGGGATGGAGACCCAGTACTTC; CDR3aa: CASTVGGAGMETQYF
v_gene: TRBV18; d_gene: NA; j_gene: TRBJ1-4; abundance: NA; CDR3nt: TGTGCCAGCTCCCCCCCGGGAGCCCCAGTCGAAAAACTGTTTTTT; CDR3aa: CASSPPGAPVEKLFF
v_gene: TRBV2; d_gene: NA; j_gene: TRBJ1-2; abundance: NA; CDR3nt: TGTGCCAGCATGGTAGGGGATTATGGCTACACCTTC; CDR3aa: CASMVGDYGYTF
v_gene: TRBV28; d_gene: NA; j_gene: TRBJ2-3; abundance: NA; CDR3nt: TGTGCCAGCACTGGTAGTCTTACACAGGATACGCAGTATTTT; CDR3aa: CASTGSLTQDTQYF
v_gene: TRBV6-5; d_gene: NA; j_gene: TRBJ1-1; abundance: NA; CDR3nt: TGTGCCAGCAGGCAGGCCAGCCGGCCCACTGAAGCTTTCTTT; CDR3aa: CASRQASRPTEAFF
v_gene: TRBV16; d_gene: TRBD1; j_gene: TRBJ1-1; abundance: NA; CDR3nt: TGTGCCAGCAGCCAATTTATGGCAGGGGGGAGGGACACTGAAGCTTTCTTT; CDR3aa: CASSQFMAGGRDTEAFF
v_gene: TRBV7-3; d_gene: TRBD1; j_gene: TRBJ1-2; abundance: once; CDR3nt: TGTGCCAGCGGCTTATCCTGGGACAGCAAGCTTGGCTACACCTTC; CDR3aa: CASGLSWDSKLGYTF
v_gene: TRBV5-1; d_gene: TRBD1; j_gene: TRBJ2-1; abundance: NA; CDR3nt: TGCGCCAGCAGCGTGACCGGGACAGGGGGCTGGGATGAGCAGTTCTTC; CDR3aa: CASSVTGTGGWDEQFF
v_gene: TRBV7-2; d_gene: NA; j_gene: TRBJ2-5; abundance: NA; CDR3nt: TGTGCCAGCAGCTTATTCTCCAGACAAGAGACCCAGTACTTC; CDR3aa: CASSLFSRQETQYF
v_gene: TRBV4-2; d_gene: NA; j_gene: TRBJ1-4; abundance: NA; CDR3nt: TGTGCCAGCAGCCAAGTGGGACCTCCACCCCGGAGCAATGAAAAACTGTTTTTT; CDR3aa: CASSQVGPPPRSNEKLFF
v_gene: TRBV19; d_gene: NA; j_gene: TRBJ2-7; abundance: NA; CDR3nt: TGTGCCAGCAGCGACAGTGGGGGTTCTTACGAGCAGTACTTC; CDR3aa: CASSDSGGSYEQYF
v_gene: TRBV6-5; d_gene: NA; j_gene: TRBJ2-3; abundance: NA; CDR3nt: TGTGCCAGCAGTTACGCATCAGGGTCCACAGATACGCAGTATTTT; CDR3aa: CASSYASGSTDTQYF
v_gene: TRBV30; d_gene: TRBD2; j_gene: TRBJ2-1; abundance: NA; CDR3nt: TGTGCCTGGAGCGAAGGGACTAGCGGGACCCAGAGGCAGTTCTTC; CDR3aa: CAWSEGTSGTQRQFF
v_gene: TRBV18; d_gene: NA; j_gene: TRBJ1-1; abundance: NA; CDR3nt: TGTGCCAGCCAACAGCAGTGGGGCGAAGCTGAAGCTTTCTTT; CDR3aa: CASQQQWGEAEAFF
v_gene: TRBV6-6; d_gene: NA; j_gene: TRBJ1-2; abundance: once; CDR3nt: TGTGCCAGCAGTAGTCAGGGTTTGAAGGGGGAGGGTGGCTACACCTTC; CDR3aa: CASSSQGLKGEGGYTF
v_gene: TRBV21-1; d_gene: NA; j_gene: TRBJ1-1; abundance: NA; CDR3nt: TGTGCCAGCAGCTTCTGCGGCACTGAAGCTTTCTTT; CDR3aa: CASSFCGTEAFF
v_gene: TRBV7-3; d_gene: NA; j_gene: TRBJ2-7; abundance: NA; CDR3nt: TGTGCCAGCAGCTTAACGCGGCACTACGAGCAGTACTTC; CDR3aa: CASSLTRHYEQYF
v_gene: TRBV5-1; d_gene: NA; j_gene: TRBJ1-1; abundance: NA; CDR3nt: TGCGCCAGCAGCTTGGGTCCGGGGATGAACACTGAAGCTTTCTTT; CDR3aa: CASSLGPGMNTEAFF
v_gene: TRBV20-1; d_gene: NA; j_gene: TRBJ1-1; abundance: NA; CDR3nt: TGCAGTGCTCCCGCCGCTTTCTTT; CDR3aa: CSAPAAFF
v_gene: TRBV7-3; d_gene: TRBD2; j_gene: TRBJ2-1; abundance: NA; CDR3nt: TGTGCCAGCAGCGTAGCGGGAGGCTCCTACAATGAGCAGTTCTTC; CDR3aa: CASSVAGGSYNEQFF
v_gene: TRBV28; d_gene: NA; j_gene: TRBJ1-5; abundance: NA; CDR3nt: TGTGCCAGCAGTTTAGGAGGGACACCCTATCAGCCCCAGCATTTT; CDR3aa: CASSLGGTPYQPQHF
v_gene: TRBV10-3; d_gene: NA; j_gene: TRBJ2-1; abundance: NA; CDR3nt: TGTGCCATCAGTGAGTCGTCCGGGCCTGTGGGTGAGCAGTTCTTC; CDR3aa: CAISESSGPVGEQFF
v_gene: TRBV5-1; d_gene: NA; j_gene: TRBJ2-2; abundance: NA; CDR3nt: TGCGCCAGCAGCTCGGGTGGACACTTGAACACCGGGGAGCTGTTTTTT; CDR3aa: CASSSGGHLNTGELFF
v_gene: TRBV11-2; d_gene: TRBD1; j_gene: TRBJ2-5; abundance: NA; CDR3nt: TGTGCCAGCAGCGTAGGGACAGGGGGTCCGGGGACCCAGTACTTC; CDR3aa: CASSVGTGGPGTQYF
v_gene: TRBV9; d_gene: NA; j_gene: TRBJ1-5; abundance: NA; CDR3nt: TGTGCCAGCAGCGCGGATAGCAATCAGCCCCAGCATTTT; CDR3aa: CASSADSNQPQHF
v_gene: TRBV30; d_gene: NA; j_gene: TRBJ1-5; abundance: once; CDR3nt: TGTGCCTGGACCGGCGTAAATAGCAATCAGCCCCAGCATTTT; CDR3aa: CAWTGVNSNQPQHF
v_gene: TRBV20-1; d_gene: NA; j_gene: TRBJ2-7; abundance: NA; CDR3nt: TGCAGTGCTACGCGGAGTTACGAGCAGTACTTC; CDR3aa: CSATRSYEQYF
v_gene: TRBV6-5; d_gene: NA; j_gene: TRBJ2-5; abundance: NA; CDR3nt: TGTGCCAGCAGTTACTCAGGGTTGGGAAGAGAGACCCAGTACTTC; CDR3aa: CASSYSGLGRETQYF
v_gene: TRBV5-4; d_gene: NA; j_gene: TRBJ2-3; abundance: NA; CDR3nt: TGTGCCAGCAGCTTTCAGGAGTATAGCACAGATACGCAGTATTTT; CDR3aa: CASSFQEYSTDTQYF
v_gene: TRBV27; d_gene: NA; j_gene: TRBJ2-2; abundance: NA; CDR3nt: TGTGCCAGCGCCCGCGGGACCGGGGAGCTGTTTTTT; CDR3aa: CASARGTGELFF
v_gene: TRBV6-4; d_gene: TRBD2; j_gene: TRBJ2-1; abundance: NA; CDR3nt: TGTGCCAGCAGTGAAGCCGGGACTACCTTTGTACGGGAGCAGTTCTTC; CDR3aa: CASSEAGTTFVREQFF
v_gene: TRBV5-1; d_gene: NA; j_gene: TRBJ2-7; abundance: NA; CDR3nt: TGCGCCAGCAGCGCGACAGGCTACTACGAGCAGTACTTC; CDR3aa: CASSATGYYEQYF
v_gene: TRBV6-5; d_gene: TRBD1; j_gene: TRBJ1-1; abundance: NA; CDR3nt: TGTGCCAGCAGAATGAACAGGGGTGTTGGCACTGAAGCTTTCTTT; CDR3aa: CASRMNRGVGTEAFF
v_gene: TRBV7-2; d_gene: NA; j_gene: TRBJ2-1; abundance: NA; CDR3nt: TGTGCCAGCAGCTTAGTGGGGTTGAAATCGAATGAGCAGTTCTTC; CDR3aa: CASSLVGLKSNEQFF
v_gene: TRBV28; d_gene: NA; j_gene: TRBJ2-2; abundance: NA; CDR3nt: TGTGCCAGCAGTTTACTGGGTCTAGGGGGAGGCAACACCGGGGAGCTGTTTTTT; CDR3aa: CASSLLGLGGGNTGELFF
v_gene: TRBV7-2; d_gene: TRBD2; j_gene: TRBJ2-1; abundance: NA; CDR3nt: TGTGCCAGCAGCTCCCTACCCGGGACTAGCGCTTCCAATGAGCAGTTCTTC; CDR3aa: CASSSLPGTSASNEQFF
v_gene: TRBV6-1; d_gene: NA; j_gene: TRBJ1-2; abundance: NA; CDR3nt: TGTGCCAGCAGTGGAGCGGGCGTTGGGGGCTACACCTTC; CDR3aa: CASSGAGVGGYTF
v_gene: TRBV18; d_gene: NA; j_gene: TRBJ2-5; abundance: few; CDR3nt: TGTGCCAGCTCATATGCCGGGTTGGAGACCCAGTACTTC; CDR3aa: CASSYAGLETQYF
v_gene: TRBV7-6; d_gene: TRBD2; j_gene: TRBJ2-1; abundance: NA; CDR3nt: TGTGCCAGCAGCTTCGGGGGGTCAAATGACAATGAGCAGTTCTTC; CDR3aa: CASSFGGSNDNEQFF
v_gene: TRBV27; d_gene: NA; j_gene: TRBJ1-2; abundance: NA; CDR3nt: TGTGCCAGTGGGGTTGGGGCTAACTATGGCTACACCTTC; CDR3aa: CASGVGANYGYTF
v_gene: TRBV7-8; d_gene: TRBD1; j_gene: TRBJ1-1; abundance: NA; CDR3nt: TGTGCCAGCAGCTTGCGACAGGGGGGTACTGAAGCTTTCTTT; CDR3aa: CASSLRQGGTEAFF
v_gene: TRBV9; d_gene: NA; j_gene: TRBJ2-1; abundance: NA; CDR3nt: TGTGCCAGCAGCGTCGGCAGCTCCTACAATGAGCAGTTCTTC; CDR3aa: CASSVGSSYNEQFF
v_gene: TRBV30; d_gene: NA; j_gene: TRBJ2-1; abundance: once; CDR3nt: TGTGCCTGGGCAGCCTGGGATGAGCAGTTCTTC; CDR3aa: CAWAAWDEQFF
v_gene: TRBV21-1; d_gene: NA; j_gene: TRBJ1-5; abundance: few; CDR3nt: TGTGCCAGCAGCAAGGGTCAGCCCCAGCATTTT; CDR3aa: CASSKGQPQHF
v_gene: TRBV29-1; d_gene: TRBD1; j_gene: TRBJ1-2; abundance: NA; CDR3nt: TGCAGCGTTCAGGGGGGGTATGGCTACACCTTC; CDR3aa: CSVQGGYGYTF
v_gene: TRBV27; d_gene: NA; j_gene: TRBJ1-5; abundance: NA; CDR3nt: TGTGCCAGCACCTCCAATTGGGCCAGCAATCAGCCCCAGCATTTT; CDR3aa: CASTSNWASNQPQHF
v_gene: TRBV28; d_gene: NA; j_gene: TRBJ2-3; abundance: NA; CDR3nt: TGTGCCAGCAGCCTCATGGGGCAAAGCACAGATACGCAGTATTTT; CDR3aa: CASSLMGQSTDTQYF
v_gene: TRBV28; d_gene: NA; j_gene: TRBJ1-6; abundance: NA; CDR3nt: TGTGCCAGCAGGCGACAGACAACTTCACCCCTCCACTTT; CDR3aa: CASRRQTTSPLHF